This TCR beta chain was recorded in a study of early T cells in non-severe SARS-CoV-2 infection (dated by TCRdb to the early 2020s). In terms of the full investigation: Because TCR sequencing relied on bulk RNA taken from unsorted whole blood, pairing of alpha and beta chains was not possible. Overall study outcomes, separate from this receptor: VDJdb matching was skewed toward anti-spike CD8 responses and likely underestimated virus-specific expansions by missing private and CD4 specificities.

The CDR3 contains 16 residues, cysteine and phenylalanine counted. Only the CDR3 part of the read is kept: 48 bases, read in frame from the first base. CDR1 and CDR2 are read off the germline V gene as SGHRS and YFSETQ. The junction shows trimming of 4 bases on V and 0 bases on J, and the gene matches do not reach 5 bases of it. This was a case-control study nested in a cohort of healthcare workers in London, UK, who had nasopharyngeal swab PCR tests and blood samples taken every week. Between 23 and 31 March 2020, the week of the UK lockdown, healthcare workers were enrolled and then followed up weekly for as long as 16 weeks. This clonotype occurred a few times. Its antigen is not yet known. There are no base qualities to consult, and no much larger clone falls within one base. Libraries were built with 5' RACE. The sequencing machine was a NextSeq 500. The TCR library protocol attached unique molecular identifiers to individual cDNA molecules to correct for sequencing error and PCR bias. Sequencing covered both TCR alpha and beta chains, and within each sample the abundances of alpha and beta sequences were tightly co-correlated. Concerning the study's data processing: V gene, J gene and CDR3 annotation of TCR sequences was performed with Decombinator V4. TCRs were defined as expanded if a significant change between any two time points was detected under a Poisson model with p below 0.0001. Abundances of TCRs were expressed as counts per million after normalisation to the total number of TCRs sequenced in each sample. TRAV1-2 paired with TRAJ12, TRAJ20 or TRAJ33 defined MAIT TCRs, while TRAV10 paired with TRAJ18 defined iNKT TCRs. VDJdb, accessed 1 November 2021, was searched for CMV, EBV and SARS-CoV-2 annotated TCRs, excluding TCRs annotated for multiple antigens. In TCRdb, the public reads were trimmed at Q25 with fastp and aligned with MiXCR, with productive beta chains retained. When rows share a CDR3 protein, they turn into one entry using the most common DNA and genes. TCRdb, not the original authors, processed these V and J calls. In all, the sample holds 25,000 to 35,000 distinct CDR3 sequences, and about 6% of those were seen once. The ten largest clones represent around 30% of the sample.

The source is an adult who was a healthcare worker with PCR-confirmed SARS-CoV-2 infection or an uninfected control (not recorded which). This chain joins TRBV5-1 to TRBJ2-3; TRBD2 agrees with 10 junctional bases. The sequencing here drew on whole blood, taken at baseline. The CDR3 reads as follows: CASSPGTSESTDTQYF. The DNA reads as follows: TGCGCCAGCAGCCCTGGGACTAGCGAAAGCACAGATACGCAGTATTTT.